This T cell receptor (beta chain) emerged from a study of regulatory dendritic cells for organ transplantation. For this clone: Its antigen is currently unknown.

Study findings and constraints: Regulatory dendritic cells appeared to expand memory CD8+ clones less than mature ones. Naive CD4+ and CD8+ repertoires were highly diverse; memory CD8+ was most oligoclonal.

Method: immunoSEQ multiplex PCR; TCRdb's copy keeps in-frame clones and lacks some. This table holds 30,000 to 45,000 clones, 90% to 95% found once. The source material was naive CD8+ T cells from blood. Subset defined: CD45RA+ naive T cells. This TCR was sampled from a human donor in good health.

CDR3 in amino acids: CASSQDPGDTGELFF. In nucleotides, the CDR3 is TGCGCCAGCAGCCAAGACCCAGGGGACACCGGGGAGCTGTTTTTT. The chain is built from TRBV4-3 and TRBJ2-2, with D possibly being TRBD1 (6 bases). Trimming removed 0 bases at V and 3 bases at J, with 8 bases between. Germline CDR1 is LGHNA and CDR2 is YSLEER. The CDR3 is made up of 15 amino acids.